The entry below gives a single TCR beta chain sequence along with its context. Its antigen is undetermined. PCR was performed using 60 Vbeta and 13 Jbeta primers. Clones were read by immunoSEQ multiplex PCR, and TCRdb kept only the in-frame ones, dropping some. The sample records over 90,000 clones, 63% being singletons. The CDR3 runs 16 residues. Germline values: CDR1 SGHTS, CDR2 YDEGEE. With V trimmed by 3 bases and J by 4 bases, 8 bases remained unmatched. These data belong to a study of cytomegalovirus exposure and HLA in healthy donors. Study-wide findings and caveats: Fewer N-insertions than the roughly 670-donor mean were reportedly shown by an Asian-associated ancestry cluster in a later analysis.

The clonotype was recovered from a human donor in good health. This chain joins TRBV5-8 and TRBJ1-5; 9 positions agree with TRBD1. Sequencing was carried out using PBMCs. The DNA for the CDR3 is TGTGCCAGCAGCTCCGGGACAGGGACCAATAATCAGCCCCAGCATTTT. This codes for CASSSGTGTNNQPQHF.